These 17 T cell receptor beta chains were all obtained from the same sample, sequenced in a study of tumor and adjacent non-tumor tissue in lung cancer. Three rounds of nested PCR, following a modified ARM-PCR protocol, produced the TCRbeta library. TCRdb fed the multiplex PCR reads into MiXCR, producing one record per CDR3 protein. The data show fewer than 85,000 distinct CDR3 sequences, under 85% seen once. This sample's RNA came from whole unsorted tissue. The specimen sequenced was lung tumor tissue. Receptors were obtained from a woman between 50 and 59 years old with non-small cell lung cancer.

This clonotype was recorded once. This may be a read error, as it is one base from a much larger clone. This chain joins TRBV20-1 and TRBJ1-5; D gene unclear. The germline gives CDR1 DFQATT, CDR2 SNEGSKA (reference sequence). The CDR3 covers 13 residues. The CDR3 sequence is CNASTECNQPQHF. DNA of the CDR3: TGCAATGCTAGCACAGAATGCAATCAGCCCCAGCATTTT.

V and J are TRBV6-5 and TRBJ1-2; no clear D gene. Germline CDR1 and CDR2: MNHEY and SVGAGI. CDR3 length equals 11 residues. V was cut by 4 bases and J by 5 bases, with 5 bases left in between. The CDR3 bases are TGTGCCAGCAGTTCGGAGTATGGCTACACCTTC. Protein product: CASSSEYGYTF.

Many counts were recorded for this clonotype. A read error may explain this, as a much larger clone is one base away. This chain links TRBV4-1 with TRBJ2-5; no definite D call. The germline CDR1 and CDR2 sequences are MGHRA and YSYEKL. With 5 bases removed from V and 4 bases from J, the gap between germline ends came to 14 bases. The CDR3 sequence is 14 residues long. The CDR3 loop is CASSGVTYRETQYF. The CDR3 nucleotides are TGCGCCAGCAGCGGGGTGACTTACCGAGAGACCCAGTACTTC.

The table lists this clonotype with a count of one. A much larger clonotype is one base distant, so this may be a read error. The chain couples TRBV7-9 to TRBJ1-1, with D possibly being TRBD1 (5 bases). CDR1 SEHNR and CDR2 FQNEAQ come from the germline V gene (reference sequence). V lost 3 bases and J 3 bases, leaving 11 bases between the germline ends. The CDR3 sequence is 14 residues long. The CDR3 DNA follows: TGTGCCAGCAGCTTGGGGGAAAGGGACACTGAAGCTTTCTTT. Protein sequence: CASSLGERDTEAFF.

A single count supports this clonotype. Mismatch with germline at one junction end may stem from a read error. The rearrangement uses TRBV11-2 and TRBJ2-7; 7 bases are a match to TRBD2. CDR1 is SGHAT and CDR2 is FQNNGV in the germline V gene. The CDR3 has 17 residues. CDR3 in amino acids: CASSLDRDGRASYELYF. In nucleotides, the CDR3 is TGTGCTAGCAGCTTAGATCGGGATGGGAGGGCCTCCTACGAGCTGTACTTC.

A note on this clonotype: The junction differs from germline at one of its ends, possibly a read error. The chain has TRBV11-2 and TRBJ2-3; possible D gene TRBD2, 5 bases. The CDR3 extends over 13 amino acids. Germline CDR1 and CDR2: SGHAT and FQNNGV. CDR3 loop: CASSLITRDTRYF. CDR3 coding DNA: TGTGCCAGCAGCTTGATAACCCGGGATACGCGATATTTC.

Remarks on this clonotype: An end of the junction differs from the germline gene, which may be a read error. This rearrangement joins TRBV9 to TRBJ2-7; TRBD2 might be the D (7 bases). Germline assignment: CDR1 SGDLS and CDR2 YYNGEE. The CDR3 has 14 amino acids. CDR3 sequence reads: CASSEGGEGYVQYF. The CDR3 DNA sequence: TGTGCCAGCAGCGAGGGGGGGGAAGGGTACGTGCAGTACTTC.

This chain uses TRBV11-2 with TRBJ1-1; no reliable D call. This CDR3 region has 13 residues. The germline V gene has CDR1 SGHAT and CDR2 FQNNGV. Trimming removed 5 bases from V and 2 bases from J, with 9 bases in between. The CDR3 region is CASSIQRNTEAFF. CDR3 in DNA: TGTGCCAGCAGCATCCAGCGTAACACTGAAGCTTTCTTT.

About this clonotype: Germline and junction disagree at one end, which may indicate a read error. The rearrangement joins TRBV12-3 or TRBV12-4 to TRBJ2-1, with TRBD2 as a possible D gene (5 bases). The CDR3 runs 16 residues. The CDR3 DNA is TGTGCCAGCAGTAATGGCCTCCCGGGAATATACAATGAGCACTTCTTC. Its protein is CASSNGLPGIYNEHFF.

Concerning this clonotype itself: This sequence may be a read error, since a much larger clone differs from it by one base. V is TRBV20-1 and J is TRBJ2-3, with D possibly TRBD2 on 6 matching bases. Germline V gene lookup returns CDR1 DFQATT and CDR2 SNEGSKA (reference sequence). CDR3 length: 11 residues. The CDR3, as DNA: TGCATTGCGCATAGGGACTTCACGCAGTATTTT. Protein: CIAHRDFTQYF.

Remarks on this clonotype: A read error may produce the germline difference seen at one junction end. This chain uses TRBV6-5 with TRBJ2-7; D ambiguous. The length of the CDR3 is 15 residues. CDR1 is MNHEY, CDR2 SVGAGI, per germline. The CDR3 DNA sequence: TGTGACAGCAGTTTGTACGAGCCCAGCTCCTATGAGCAGTACTTC. Translating it yields CDSSLYEPSSYEQYF.

As concerns this clonotype: One end of the junction fails to match germline, which may point to a read error. The gene calls are TRBV6-5 and TRBJ2-7; perhaps TRBD2 as D (7 bases). This CDR3 is 14 amino acids long. Germline V gene lookup returns CDR1 MNHEY and CDR2 SVGAGI. CDR3 bases: TGCGCCAGCACTTACAATCGGGGGGCACACGAGCAGTACTTC. Encoded protein: CASTYNRGAHEQYF.

Details on this clonotype: Relative to the germline gene, one junction end is altered; a read error may explain this. As DNA, the CDR3 is TGTGACAGCAGGTCCCTCTACACTAGCGGGAGTAGGGAGATCCAGTACTTC. Amino acids: CDSRSLYTSGSREIQYF. V is TRBV6-5 and J is TRBJ2-5; 11 bases agree with TRBD2. The CDR3 totals 17 residues. Germline V gives CDR1 MNHEY, CDR2 SVGAGI.

The chain recombines TRBV20-1 with TRBJ2-7, with D tentatively TRBD1 (5 bases). Germline V gene sequence: CDR1 DFQATT, CDR2 SNEGSKA (reference sequence). Trimming left V 8 bases short and J 4 bases short, with 18 bases between. The CDR3 is 13 amino acids. The CDR3 sequence: CSTELTVSYEQYF. The CDR3 DNA reads as TGCAGTACTGAATTGACAGTGTCATACGAGCAGTACTTC.

Remarks on this clonotype: Being one base from a much bigger clone, this may be a read error. The genes are TRBV7-9 and TRBJ2-5; no reliable D call. Trimming left V 0 bases short and J 5 bases short, with 7 bases between. The CDR3 is 13 amino acids. CDR1 and CDR2 (germline): SEHNR, FQNEAQ (reference sequence). In nucleotides, the CDR3 is TGTGCCAGCAGCTTAGCGCTTGGGGAGACCCAGTACTTC. Amino acid sequence: CASSLALGETQYF.

A note on this clonotype: The junction does not match germline at one end; this may be a read error. This sequence joins TRBV24-1 and TRBJ2-1, with a tentative D call TRBD2 (6 bases). The V gene's germline CDR1 is KGHDR and CDR2 SFDVKD. The CDR3 runs to 15 residues. The CDR3 DNA follows: TGTACCACCAGTGGTTGGCTAGTGGGAGGAAATGAGCAGTTCTTC. Amino acid sequence: CTTSGWLVGGNEQFF.

With respect to this clonotype: One end of the junction does not line up with germline, which may come from a read error. This chain joins TRBV4-1 and TRBJ2-2; weak D call: TRBD2 (5 bases). The CDR3 covers 16 residues. Germline V gene sequence: CDR1 MGHRA, CDR2 YSYEKL. CDR3 sequence: CASGQEGGLVTGELFF. Written as DNA, the CDR3 is TGCGCCAGCGGCCAAGAAGGAGGTCTTGTGACCGGGGAGCTGTTTTTT.